The sequence of this TCR beta chain was determined in a study of technical replicates of blood from a few donors. The J segment lost 5 bases and the V segment lost 5 bases, leaving 10 bases of the junction unmatched. Germline V gives CDR1 MNHEY, CDR2 SVGAGI. The CDR3 totals 15 residues. Data came from immunoSEQ multiplex PCR; TCRdb stores just in-frame clones and leaves some out. The profile shows 45,000 to 60,000 clones, roughly 95% of them singletons. Sequences were obtained from T cells isolated from PBMCs. The source of this sequence is a human donor in good health. The V call is TRBV6-5, the J call TRBJ1-2, with 8 bases aligning to TRBD1. As DNA, the CDR3 is TGTGCCAGCAGTCCGATTGGACAGGGTCTATATGGCTACACCTTC. This gives the protein CASSPIGQGLYGYTF.